The 22 T cell receptor beta chains in this list originate from one sample, sequenced in a study of identical twins. Via MiXCR, TCRdb re-called the 5' RACE reads, giving one row per CDR3 protein. In the table there are some 1,600,000 distinct CDR3 sequences, around 33% of which are singletons. The sample was cord blood. The receptors here all came from a newborn girl in good health.

This clonotype has a handful of counts. This chain joins TRBV10-3 and TRBJ2-3; the match to TRBD2 covers 8 bases. Germline CDR1 is ENHRY and CDR2 is SYGVKD. This CDR3 has 16 amino acids. V shed 6 bases, J shed 1 base, and the junction held 9 bases outside the gene matches. This CDR3 is CAIRELTSAGTDTQYF. For the CDR3, the DNA is TGTGCCATCAGAGAATTGACTAGCGCGGGCACAGATACGCAGTATTTT.

J is TRBJ2-2 and V is TRBV21-1; the table's D call, TRBD2, was not checked against the DNA. TRBV21-1 is labeled a pseudogene. The CDR3 runs to 19 residues. The DNA for the CDR3 is TGTGCCAGCAGCAAAGTGCCCTATCTAGCGGGGGCGAACACCGGGGAGCTGTTTTTT. This codes for CASSKVPYLAGANTGELFF.

This rearrangement joins TRBV7-9 to TRBJ2-1; D remains ambiguous. In germline, CDR1 is SEHNR, CDR2 FQNEAQ (reference sequence). This CDR3 comprises 15 residues. Trimming left V 1 base short and J 4 bases short, with 11 bases between. CDR3 sequence (DNA): TGTGCCAGCAGCTTAGGTGGCTACCAGTACAATGAGCAGTTCTTC. Protein: CASSLGGYQYNEQFF.

The chain carries TRBV30 and TRBJ2-7; 7 positions agree with TRBD1. The CDR3 loop spans 12 amino acids. The V segment lost 1 base and the J segment 8 bases; nucleotides outside the gene matches: 5. Germline V gives CDR1 GTSNPN, CDR2 SVGIG (reference sequence). CDR3 sequence reads: CAWSGIGGKQYF. CDR3 DNA: TGTGCCTGGAGTGGTATAGGGGGCAAGCAGTACTTC.

This chain links TRBV20-1 with TRBJ2-3, with 7 bases fitting TRBD2. CDR3 size: 13 residues. V trimming: 0 bases; J trimming: 5 bases; junction bases outside the gene matches: 2. Germline V gives CDR1 DFQATT, CDR2 SNEGSKA (reference sequence). CDR3 sequence: CSARDLAVDTQYF. In DNA, the CDR3 is TGCAGTGCTAGAGATCTAGCGGTAGATACGCAGTATTTT.

The V and J genes are TRBV5-1 and TRBJ2-2; TRBD2 agrees at 12 bases. The CDR3 extends over 16 amino acids. Germline V gene lookup returns CDR1 SGHRS and CDR2 YFSETQ. The J segment lost 7 bases and the V segment lost 4 bases, leaving 8 bases of the junction unmatched. The CDR3 DNA is TGCGCCAGCAGCGCCTCTAGCGGGGGGGCCGTCGGGGAGCTGTTTTTT. Translated, it gives CASSASSGGAVGELFF.

This chain connects TRBV4-1 to TRBJ2-7, with D perhaps TRBD1 or TRBD2 (5 bases each). Trimming took off 4 bases at V and 3 bases at J, with 16 bases between the two ends. Germline V gene sequence: CDR1 MGHRA, CDR2 YSYEKL. The CDR3 is 15 residues long. CDR3 DNA sequence: TGCGCCAGCAGCCCCAGGGACGGACCCATCTACGAGCAGTACTTC. Its translation: CASSPRDGPIYEQYF.

The rearrangement links TRBV6-5 to TRBJ1-1; D gene ambiguous. V shed 6 bases and J shed 0 bases, with 8 bases lying between them. Germline V gives CDR1 MNHEY, CDR2 SVGAGI. CDR3 size: 13 residues. Here the CDR3 reads CASRGYMNTEAFF. In nucleotides, the CDR3 is TGTGCCAGCAGGGGGTACATGAACACTGAAGCTTTCTTT.

The table lists this clonotype with a few counts. This chain links TRBV12-3 or TRBV12-4 with TRBJ2-1, with no clear D. The CDR3 is 13 residues long. Trimming stripped 6 bases from V and 5 bases from J, with 11 bases between. Here the CDR3 reads CASSRSRNNEQFF. The CDR3 bases are TGTGCCAGCAGCCGTTCTAGGAACAATGAGCAGTTCTTC.

Remarks on this clonotype: The junction differs from germline at one of its ends, possibly a read error. The chain combines TRBV15 with TRBJ2-1; possibly TRBD2 for D (5 bases). Germline V lookup: CDR1 LNHNV, CDR2 YYDKDF (reference sequence). The CDR3 has 15 amino acids. The CDR3 DNA reads as TGTGCCACCAGCAGAACTAGTAAATACTACAATGGGCAGTTCTTC. Amino acids: CATSRTSKYYNGQFF.

V gene TRBV20-1 combines with J gene TRBJ1-5, with D possibly TRBD1 on 6 matching bases. Germline-derived CDR1 and CDR2 are DFQATT and SNEGSKA (reference sequence). There are 14 residues in the CDR3. Trimming took off 0 bases at V and 6 bases at J, with 12 bases between the two ends. The CDR3 DNA reads as TGCAGTGCTAGAGAGGGGGCTAGTAGTCAGCCCCAGCATTTT. This encodes CSAREGASSQPQHF.

This clonotype was seen many times. The chain links TRBV3-1 to TRBJ2-3; D gene unclear. V dropped 0 bases and J dropped 6 bases, with 7 bases sitting between them. The CDR3 is made up of 13 amino acids. Germline V gene lookup returns CDR1 LGHDT and CDR2 YNNKEL (reference sequence). The CDR3 region is CASSQEASDTQYF. Written as DNA, the CDR3 is TGTGCCAGCAGCCAAGAAGCTTCCGATACGCAGTATTTT.

This chain uses TRBV11-2 with TRBJ2-3; D could derive from TRBD1 or TRBD2 (5 bases each). Trimming took off 5 bases at V and 4 bases at J, with 10 bases between the two ends. The CDR3 length is 13 residues. CDR1 is SGHAT and CDR2 is FQNNGV in the germline V gene. CDR3 region: CASSPGTADTQYF. CDR3 sequence (DNA): TGTGCCAGCAGCCCTGGGACGGCAGATACGCAGTATTTT.

This clonotype was found a few times. The genes are TRBV3-1 and TRBJ2-3; TRBD2 matches 13 bases. CDR1 and CDR2 (germline): LGHDT, YNNKEL (reference sequence). This CDR3 comprises 17 residues. V lost 2 bases and J lost 3; bases outside the gene matches: 5. This CDR3 is CASSQPSGLAGTDTQYF. In DNA, the CDR3 is TGTGCCAGCAGCCAACCCTCGGGACTAGCGGGGACAGATACGCAGTATTTT.

There are a few counts of this clonotype. V and J are TRBV7-2 and TRBJ1-6; D is undetermined. In germline, CDR1 is SGHTA, CDR2 FQGNSA. V dropped 3 bases and J dropped 2 bases, with 8 bases sitting between them. This CDR3 region has 15 residues. The CDR3 loop is CASSLVIAYNSPLHF. CDR3 in DNA: TGTGCCAGCAGCTTGGTGATCGCCTATAATTCACCCCTCCACTTT.

This clonotype occurred many times. The rearrangement uses TRBV29-1 and TRBJ2-3, with 11 positions matching TRBD2. Per the germline V gene, CDR1 is SQVTM and CDR2 is ANQGSEA. This CDR3 has 15 amino acids. The V segment lost 6 bases and the J segment 2 bases; nucleotides outside the gene matches: 7. CDR3 nucleotides: TGCAGCGTCGACGGACTAGCGGGCTTCACAGATACGCAGTATTTT. It is translated as CSVDGLAGFTDTQYF.

This clonotype appeared a single time. A much larger clone is a single base away; this may be a read error. This sequence joins TRBV4-2 and TRBJ2-1; 10 positions agree with TRBD2. The J call is doubtful: the DNA matches TRBJ2-7 better. The CDR3 is 16 amino acids. Germline lookup yields CDR1 LGHNA and CDR2 YNFKEQ. CDR3 sequence: CASSQATSGSYNEQYF. The CDR3 nucleotides are TGTGCCAGCAGCCAAGCGACTAGCGGGTCCTACAATGAGCAGTACTTC.

J is TRBJ2-3 and V is TRBV10-3; tentative D call: TRBD1 (6 bases). The CDR3 totals 12 residues. Trimming took 6 bases from V and 13 from J, leaving 17 bases between them. The V gene's germline CDR1 is ENHRY and CDR2 SYGVKD. The CDR3 DNA follows: TGTGCCATCAGCTCTGAGGGGGTTTGGGAGTATTTT. It encodes CAISSEGVWEYF.

Concerning this clonotype itself: A read error is possible here, since a much larger clone lies one base away. The chain recombines TRBV14 with TRBJ2-7, with 7 bases fitting TRBD2. Germline values: CDR1 SGHDN, CDR2 FVKESK. The ends lost 4 bases at V and 7 bases at J; junction bases unmatched: 7. The CDR3 has 13 residues. DNA for the CDR3: TGTGCCAGCAGCCGAGGACTAGGCAGTGAGCAGTACTTC. This gives the protein CASSRGLGSEQYF.

The rearrangement uses TRBV27 and TRBJ2-7, with 13 positions matching TRBD2. This CDR3 is built from 17 residues. Trimming at V came to 6 bases and at J to 0 bases, leaving 8 bases not matched to a gene. Germline V gene sequence: CDR1 MNHEY, CDR2 SMNVEV (reference sequence). The CDR3 sequence is CASRLIGLAGVSYEQYF. In DNA, the CDR3 is TGTGCCAGCAGACTGATCGGACTAGCGGGAGTCTCCTACGAGCAGTACTTC.

Concerning this clonotype: A read error may account for a junction end that differs from germline. The gene calls are TRBV12-3 or TRBV12-4 and TRBJ2-1; no definite D call. The CDR3 covers 15 residues. The CDR3 sequence: CASSLGADSCNEQFF. The CDR3 DNA reads TGTGCCAGCAGTTTAGGGGCGGATTCCTGCAATGAGCAGTTCTTC.

The chain has TRBV13 and TRBJ2-1, with 10 bases identical to TRBD2. The closer fit of TRBJ2-7 to the DNA end suggests the J call may be wrong. Germline V gene lookup returns CDR1 PRHDT and CDR2 FYEKMQ (reference sequence). The CDR3 is 16 residues long. The CDR3 region has the DNA TGTGCCAGCAGGCGGACTAGCGGTTTCTCCTACAATGAGCAGTACTTC. This gives the protein CASRRTSGFSYNEQYF.